This is a list of T cell receptor beta chains from one sample in a study of cytomegalovirus exposure and HLA in healthy donors. Sequencing was performed with immunoSEQ multiplex PCR; in TCRdb, only in-frame clones are kept and a portion is missing. The sample contains under 95,000 clones, about 76% of which appear only once. Sequencing used PBMCs. The receptors originated from a woman aged 35 to 49 in good health and CMV-seropositive. Both conserved end residues are trimmed from each CDR3. D genes are given only for firm matches. Size is stated for part of the rows, as once, few or many counts, or as a class when the clone is expanded.

abundance,j_gene,d_gene,v_gene,CDR3aa
-,TRBJ2-3,-,TRBV18,ASSPRAITGDYTDTQY
-,TRBJ1-2,TRBD1,TRBV6-6,ASSADRAYGYT
-,TRBJ2-1,TRBD2,TRBV7-2,ASSRGLAGANEQF
-,TRBJ2-1,TRBD2,TRBV19,ASSIDQLYGTSVEQF
-,TRBJ1-2,-,TRBV28,ASSLRGGGYT
-,TRBJ2-7,-,TRBV19,ASSMAGVVYEQY
few,TRBJ2-3,-,TRBV7-2,ASSLTRGTDTQY
-,TRBJ1-5,-,TRBV11-2,ASSHTKGSGMSNQPQH
-,TRBJ1-2,TRBD1,TRBV5-1,ASSFSWDSLLVYT
-,TRBJ1-6,-,TRBV30,AGRADSYNSPLH
-,TRBJ2-6,-,TRBV6-5,ASSSGSSGANVLT
-,TRBJ2-5,TRBD2,TRBV15,ATSRSGIQETQY
-,TRBJ2-1,-,TRBV19,ASSIGLDSSYNEQF
-,TRBJ2-7,-,TRBV7-8,ASSPGPSGEQY
-,TRBJ1-1,-,TRBV27,ASSFDNMNTEAF
-,TRBJ2-7,-,TRBV19,ASSIFSSEGSYEQY
-,TRBJ1-2,-,TRBV5-1,ASSLGAVYGYI
-,TRBJ2-1,-,TRBV5-6,ASSQKTGSEQF
-,TRBJ1-4,TRBD1,TRBV7-2,ASSSYRGWEKLF
-,TRBJ2-3,TRBD2,TRBV29-1,SEKGSGGDREDTQY
once,TRBJ1-2,TRBD1,TRBV7-9,ASSLGTGVGYT
few,TRBJ1-4,-,TRBV13,ASSSRTGNEKLF
-,TRBJ2-1,TRBD2,TRBV2,ASVGLAGGPRYNEQF
-,TRBJ1-4,-,TRBV28,ASEGGGEKLF
-,TRBJ2-1,-,TRBV4-3,ASSQEPQLQAYNEQF
-,TRBJ1-4,TRBD1,TRBV15,ATSRAGGGQGSITNEKLF
-,TRBJ1-3,-,TRBV5-1,ASSSDRNSGNTIY
-,TRBJ1-6,-,TRBV7-3,ASSLYTDSPLH
-,TRBJ2-7,-,TRBV7-9,ASSLEDSYEQY
-,TRBJ1-1,-,TRBV29-1,SVPGQNTEAF
-,TRBJ2-3,TRBD1,TRBV25-1,ASSEQGASTDTQY
-,TRBJ2-1,TRBD2,TRBV11-3,ASSRTSGSKGEQF
-,TRBJ2-1,TRBD2,TRBV4-2,ASSLDSGGEQF
-,TRBJ2-7,-,TRBV5-4,ASSLTGFVHEQY
-,TRBJ1-1,-,TRBV7-3,ASSDGMNTEAF
-,TRBJ2-1,-,TRBV15,ATSRDRTGDEQF
-,TRBJ1-1,-,TRBV28,ASSYAGNTEAF
-,TRBJ1-2,TRBD1,TRBV5-1,ASSLAPGQQIPNYGYT
-,TRBJ1-4,-,TRBV19,ASSKGRVVEKLF
-,TRBJ2-1,-,TRBV6-4,ASSGAGRDDNEQF
-,TRBJ1-1,TRBD1,TRBV9,ASSVDFITGTGNTEAF
-,TRBJ2-3,TRBD2,TRBV7-3,ASSPSGGTTDTQY
once,TRBJ2-3,-,TRBV29-1,SVEEKGRFTDTQY
-,TRBJ2-1,TRBD2,TRBV7-2,ASTGGSLGEQF